A single sample gave rise to the 4 T cell receptor beta chains below, sequenced in a study of T cell repertoires in cytomegalovirus infection (dated by TCRdb to between 2017 and 2020). The sample's treatment or condition label, in plain terms: in vitro stimulation with specific CMV peptide epitopes to enrich CMV-specific T cells. The data were produced on an Illumina HiSeq 1500. Through fastp at Q25 and MiXCR, TCRdb rebuilt clones from the public reads, retaining in-frame beta chains. Each CDR3 protein gets just one entry, which takes the most common genes and DNA from the rows behind it. The sample profile shows fewer than 85,000 distinct CDR3 sequences; around 49% of them were found once. The ten largest account for 85% to 95% of the sample. The antigens these receptors bind are not known. The source was CD8+ T cells from cultured PBMCs, collected from culture after CMV antigen stimulation. These receptors all stem from a human donor in good health (CMV status not recorded). Some clones in this sample may be carry-over from other donors' samples.

This chain links TRBV19 with TRBJ2-2; possibly TRBD1 or TRBD2 for D (5 bases each). With 9 bases removed from V and 4 bases from J, the gap between germline ends came to 15 bases. The CDR3 runs to 14 residues. CDR1 and CDR2 from the germline V gene are LNHDA and SQIVND (reference sequence). CDR3 protein: CASQAGTVTGELFF. The CDR3 nucleotides read TGTGCCAGCCAAGCAGGGACGGTCACCGGGGAGCTGTTTTTT.

The DNA of the CDR3 is TGTGCCAGTAGTATAAGTGGTTCCGGGATTCGAGCGCTCTCGGGCACCTTC. This codes for CASSISGSGIRALSGTF. The chain combines TRBV19 with TRBJ1-2; D is unclear. Looked up from germline, CDR1 is LNHDA and CDR2 is SQIVND (reference sequence). The V end lost 2 bases, the J end lost 13 bases, and 29 bases lay between the germline ends. There are 17 residues in the CDR3.

The chain employs TRBV28 and TRBJ1-4, with a tentative D call TRBD1 (5 bases). Germline assignment: CDR1 MDHEN and CDR2 SYDVKM. The CDR3 contains 20 residues. Trimming stripped 3 bases from V and 0 bases from J, with 23 bases between. The CDR3 here is CASSFGADRLSPATNEKLFF. DNA for the CDR3: TGTGCCAGCAGTTTCGGGGCCGATCGACTCAGCCCTGCAACTAATGAAAAACTGTTTTTT.

V usage is TRBV7-3 and J usage is TRBJ2-1, with D uncertain. Per the germline V gene, CDR1 is SGHTA and CDR2 is FQGTGA. The ends were cut back, 5 bases at V and 1 base at J, with 6 bases in the middle. The CDR3 length is 13 residues. The chain's CDR3 is CASSQGSYNEQFF. The DNA for the CDR3 is TGTGCCAGCAGCCAAGGGTCCTACAATGAGCAGTTCTTC.